The 8 T cell receptor beta chains below were found in one sample sequenced in a study of response to subunit inactivated influenza vaccine (dated by TCRdb to between 2017 and 2018). Receptors were amplified or captured by RT-PCR. TCRdb records Illumina HiSeq 2500 as the sequencer. Through fastp at Q25 and MiXCR, TCRdb rebuilt clones from the public reads, retaining in-frame beta chains. Every entry covers one CDR3 protein and lists the most common genes and DNA from its rows. Present in this sample are over 300,000 distinct CDR3 sequences, 21% of which were seen just once. The ten largest clones add up to about 10% of the sample. This specimen was PBMCs from blood, taken 21 months after vaccination. These receptor sequences come from a man aged 45 to 75 who received an inactivated influenza vaccine. Donor details come from another sample of the same person, matched by shared clones.

Of note for this clonotype: A junction end diverges from the germline sequence, so it may reflect a read error. The chain has TRBV29-1 and TRBJ2-5; 8 nucleotides line up with TRBD1. This CDR3 has 11 amino acids. Germline CDR1 and CDR2: SQVTM and ANQGSEA. The CDR3 nucleotides read TGCAGCGTTGATGACATCGGGACAGGTGTTTTC. Translated, it gives CSVDDIGTGVF.

The rearrangement joins TRBV7-8 to TRBJ2-2, with a weak D call TRBD2 (6 bases). The V end was cut by 1 base, the J end by 6 bases, with 15 bases between. CDR1 SGHVS and CDR2 FQNEAQ come from the germline V gene. This CDR3 region has 16 residues. CDR3 sequence (DNA): TGTGCCAGCAGCTTAGATCAAGCGGGTATCCCCGGGGAGCTGTTTTTT. Amino acid sequence: CASSLDQAGIPGELFF.

The chain uses TRBV12-3 or TRBV12-4 and TRBJ2-1; 8 nucleotides align to TRBD1. The CDR3 covers 15 residues. Losses at the gene ends were 5 bases for V and 2 bases for J; bases not matched to a gene: 5. The CDR3 coding sequence is TGTGCCAGCAGTGCCTACAGGGGGACCTACAATGAGCAGTTCTTC. Protein product: CASSAYRGTYNEQFF.

This clonotype turned up a few times. The rearrangement joins TRBV29-1 to TRBJ1-3; D unclear. The CDR3 consists of 13 residues. Germline CDR1 and CDR2: SQVTM and ANQGSEA. Between the trimmed V and J ends, which lost 6 bases and 0 bases, there was a span of 9 bases. CDR3 amino acids: CSVEGGSGNTIYF. CDR3 nucleotide sequence: TGCAGCGTGGAGGGTGGCTCTGGAAACACCATATATTTT.

V and J are TRBV6-1 and TRBJ2-6; 8 positions agree with TRBD1. Trimming cost V 8 bases and J 0 bases; bases outside gene matches: 6. The V gene's germline CDR1 is MNHNS and CDR2 SASEGT. The CDR3 spans 16 residues. CDR3 residues: CASGGQGGSGANVLTF. CDR3 sequence (DNA): TGTGCCAGCGGTGGACAGGGCGGCTCTGGGGCCAACGTCCTGACTTTC.

V and J are TRBV6-6 and TRBJ1-5; no reliable D call. Trimming left V 0 bases short and J 6 bases short, with 6 bases between. The CDR3 totals 13 residues. Germline CDR1 reads MNHNY; CDR2 reads SVGAGI (reference sequence). DNA for the CDR3: TGTGCCAGCAGTTACTCTCCTCGTCAGCCCCAGCATTTT. Translation: CASSYSPRQPQHF.

This chain connects TRBV20-1 to TRBJ2-5; 7 bases are a match to TRBD1. The CDR3 runs to 12 residues. V trimming: 3 bases; J trimming: 5 bases; junction bases outside the gene matches: 3. The germline CDR1 and CDR2 sequences are DFQATT and SNEGSKA (reference sequence). CDR3 coding DNA: TGCAGTGCTAGGACAGGGCCGGAGACCCAGTACTTC. It encodes CSARTGPETQYF.

This clonotype has more than one count but fewer than ten. The V gene is TRBV5-4, the J gene TRBJ1-4; the D is unclear. Deletions cut 1 base from V and 0 bases from J, with 22 bases between. Germline V gene data show CDR1 as SGHNT and CDR2 as YYREEE (reference sequence). The CDR3 loop spans 20 amino acids. In nucleotides, the CDR3 is TGTGCCAGCAGCTTGTGGGGTTTTGAATCCCTACTACCAACTAATGAAAAACTGTTTTTT. As protein: CASSLWGFESLLPTNEKLFF.